This entry lists 22 T cell receptor beta chains sequenced from one sample in a study of CD8 T cells in ankylosing spondylitis. TCRdb ran MiXCR on the 5' RACE reads and lists one entry per CDR3 protein. Here the sample spans over 400,000 distinct CDR3 sequences, approximately 26% being singletons. Study-wide results and limits: Ankylosing spondylitis blood appeared to be characterized by a TCR beta motif of eight highly homologous variants.

These receptors have no identified antigens. Input material: blood, either unsorted or a sorted T cell fraction (not recorded which). The origin of the receptors is a male donor with ankylosing spondylitis.

The chain employs TRBV7-6 and TRBJ2-6, with a possible D match to TRBD2 (5 bases). The CDR3 is 21 amino acids. Looked up from germline, CDR1 is SGHVS and CDR2 is FNYEAQ. Trimming took 5 bases from V and 0 from J, leaving 26 bases between them. The CDR3 region is CASSGGRKTPVFNSGANVLTF. CDR3 DNA sequence: TGTGCCAGCAGCGGAGGACGTAAAACCCCCGTTTTTAACTCTGGGGCCAACGTCCTGACTTTC.

In its sample, this clonotype was seen a few times. The chain employs TRBV5-1 and TRBJ2-3; TRBD2 matches at 7 bases. CDR1 is SGHRS and CDR2 is YFSETQ in the germline V gene. V dropped 3 bases and J dropped 0; count of bases not matched to a gene: 7. The CDR3 totals 16 residues. The CDR3 DNA sequence: TGCGCCAGCAGCTGGGGAGGGGATGCTAGCACAGATACGCAGTATTTT. Amino acid sequence: CASSWGGDASTDTQYF.

This clonotype was seen a handful of times. The chain is built from TRBV11-3 and TRBJ2-3; 8 bases align to TRBD2. This CDR3 has 15 residues. Germline values: CDR1 SGHNT, CDR2 YENEEA. Trimming cost V 3 bases and J 4 bases; bases outside gene matches: 6. In DNA, the CDR3 is TGTGCCAGCAGCTTGACTAGCGCCCAGGCAGATACGCAGTATTTT. Translation gives CASSLTSAQADTQYF.

The chain employs TRBV20-1 and TRBJ2-1, with D possibly matching TRBD2 (6 bases). Germline assignment: CDR1 DFQATT and CDR2 SNEGSKA (reference sequence). This CDR3 is 15 amino acids long. V lost 5 bases, J lost 0 bases, and 14 bases lay in between. The CDR3 nucleotides are TGCAGTGCTGATCGGGACGGGAGCTCCTACAATGAGCAGTTCTTC. Translated, it gives CSADRDGSSYNEQFF.

The rearrangement uses TRBV29-1 and TRBJ1-2; a weak D match, TRBD1 (5 bases). The CDR3 has 13 amino acids. V was shortened by 2 bases and J by 2 bases, with 9 bases between the two germline ends. Germline V gene sequence: CDR1 SQVTM, CDR2 ANQGSEA. For the CDR3, the DNA is TGCAGCGTTGAAAGGCGGGGGAACTATGGCTACACCTTC. Protein: CSVERRGNYGYTF.

Only a few counts were recorded for this clonotype. This rearrangement joins TRBV11-2 to TRBJ2-2; TRBD2 matches 7 bases. Germline V gene data show CDR1 as SGHAT and CDR2 as FQNNGV. J was trimmed by 3 bases and V by 0 bases; bases with no gene match: 4. This CDR3 is 16 amino acids long. For the CDR3, the DNA is TGTGCCAGCAGCTTAGATCGGGCGGGAGACACCGGGGAGCTGTTTTTT. Its protein is CASSLDRAGDTGELFF.

The CDR3 DNA is TGCGGGACCCTCTCCTACAATGAGCAGTTCTTC. This gives the protein CGTLSYNEQFF. The chain employs TRBV20-1 and TRBJ2-1; either TRBD1 or TRBD2 may fit D (5 bases each). The germline gives CDR1 DFQATT, CDR2 SNEGSKA (reference sequence). There are 11 residues in the CDR3.

The chain combines TRBV9 with TRBJ2-2; 13 positions match TRBD2. This CDR3 has 17 amino acids. With V trimmed by 3 bases and J by 2 bases, 4 bases remained unmatched. The germline gives CDR1 SGDLS, CDR2 YYNGEE. CDR3 in amino acids: CASSATSGRANTGELFF. For the CDR3, the DNA is TGTGCCAGCAGCGCCACTAGCGGGAGGGCAAACACCGGGGAGCTGTTTTTT.

V usage is TRBV11-2 and J usage is TRBJ2-3; 7 nucleotides line up with TRBD1. The germline gives CDR1 SGHAT, CDR2 FQNNGV. This CDR3 has 14 amino acids. With 5 bases clipped from V and 4 bases from J, the junction kept 6 bases outside the gene matches. CDR3 in DNA: TGTGCCAGCAGCCCCACGACAGGGCCAGATACGCAGTATTTT. As protein: CASSPTTGPDTQYF.

The chain carries TRBV12-3 or TRBV12-4 and TRBJ2-7; 11 nucleotides agree with TRBD2. The CDR3 length is 15 residues. The V gene end was trimmed by 1 base and the J gene end by 7 bases; junction bases not matched to a gene: 6. The CDR3 DNA is TGTGCCAGCAGTTTAGTCCTAGCGGGAGGACGAGAGCAGTACTTC. It codes for CASSLVLAGGREQYF.

There are a few counts of this clonotype. One junction end disagrees with the germline gene, perhaps due to a read error. The chain combines TRBV20-1 with TRBJ1-2; no reliable D call. Germline-derived CDR1 and CDR2 are DFQATT and SNEGSKA (reference sequence). The CDR3 is 13 residues long. In nucleotides, the CDR3 is TGCAGTGCCAGAGGGTCCTCTGGCTATGGCTACACCTTC. This translates into CSARGSSGYGYTF.

This clonotype has a handful of counts. The V call is TRBV24-1, the J call TRBJ2-1; weak D call: TRBD2 (6 bases). The germline V and J ends were trimmed by 5 bases and 3 bases, with 13 bases remaining between them. CDR1 and CDR2 (germline): KGHDR, SFDVKD. This CDR3 contains 15 residues. The chain's CDR3 is CATSGGVGSYNEQFF. CDR3 DNA sequence: TGTGCCACCAGTGGGGGGGTCGGGAGCTACAATGAGCAGTTCTTC.

The chain combines TRBV7-2 with TRBJ1-1; a weak D match, TRBD1 (5 bases). CDR1 is SGHTA and CDR2 is FQGNSA in the germline V gene. This CDR3 spans 15 amino acids. V was cut by 2 bases and J by 3 bases, with 13 bases left in between. The CDR3 DNA is TGTGCCAGCAGCTTACAGGGTATTGGTTACACTGAAGCTTTCTTT. Its translation is CASSLQGIGYTEAFF.

The chain is built from TRBV3-1 and TRBJ2-7; D may be TRBD2 (6 bases). In germline, CDR1 is LGHDT, CDR2 YNNKEL (reference sequence). This CDR3 is built from 13 residues. V lost 4 bases to trimming and J lost 7 bases, with 14 bases between them. CDR3 protein: CASSPGVAGEQYF. The DNA for the CDR3 is TGTGCCAGCAGCCCGGGAGTTGCGGGAGAGCAGTACTTC.

V and J are TRBV12-3 or TRBV12-4 and TRBJ1-2; maybe TRBD1 (6 bases). Trimming removed 4 bases at V and 0 bases at J, with 9 bases between. This CDR3 spans 14 amino acids. The CDR3 bases are TGTGCCAGCAGTTATTGGACAGCTAACTATGGCTACACCTTC. This codes for CASSYWTANYGYTF.

The chain couples TRBV15 to TRBJ2-1; D may correspond to TRBD1 or TRBD2 (6 bases each). V shed 0 bases and J shed 6 bases, with 15 bases lying between them. Germline CDR1 and CDR2: LNHNV and YYDKDF (reference sequence). The CDR3 runs 16 residues. This chain's CDR3 is CATSRDRLQGGNEQFF. Here the CDR3 DNA reads TGTGCCACCAGCAGAGATCGTCTACAGGGAGGCAATGAGCAGTTCTTC.

This clonotype has just a few counts. The chain has TRBV30 and TRBJ1-1; D ambiguous. CDR1 and CDR2 (germline): GTSNPN, SVGIG (reference sequence). The CDR3 length is 11 residues. V was clipped by 2 bases and J by 7 bases, with 8 bases between them. CDR3 nucleotide sequence: TGTGCCTGGAGTTTTGGTAGTGAAGCTTTCTTT. Translated: CAWSFGSEAFF.

The chain carries TRBV6-6 and TRBJ2-5; D not resolved. Germline V gene data show CDR1 as MNHNY and CDR2 as SVGAGI (reference sequence). The V and J ends lost 6 bases and 5 bases respectively, with 13 bases between them. This CDR3 has 13 residues. The CDR3 nucleotides read TGTGCCAGCAGCCCAGTAAGTGAGGAGACCCAGTACTTC. It encodes CASSPVSEETQYF.

The chain is built from TRBV10-3 and TRBJ2-1; D may be TRBD1 or TRBD2 (7 bases each). Germline V gives CDR1 ENHRY, CDR2 SYGVKD. The CDR3 totals 11 residues. V was trimmed by 10 bases and J by 9 bases, leaving 13 bases between them. As DNA, the CDR3 is TGTGCCACAGGGGGAGGGCTTGAGCAGTTCTTC. Its translation is CATGGGLEQFF.

This clonotype was observed a handful of times. The J gene is TRBJ2-7, the V gene TRBV12-3 or TRBV12-4; 10 nucleotides line up with TRBD2. The CDR3 extends over 13 amino acids. V shed 1 base, J shed 7 bases, and the junction held 1 base outside the gene matches. The CDR3: CASSLVLAGEQYF. The CDR3 nucleotides read TGTGCCAGCAGTTTAGTACTAGCGGGAGAGCAGTACTTC.

V and J are TRBV20-1 and TRBJ2-7; D perhaps matches TRBD2 (6 bases). The V gene's germline CDR1 is DFQATT and CDR2 SNEGSKA (reference sequence). V was trimmed by 6 bases and J by 1 base, leaving 16 bases between them. The CDR3 extends over 14 amino acids. The CDR3, as DNA: TGCAGTGCGCAGGAGGGGACTTATTCCTACGAGCAGTACTTC. It specifies CSAQEGTYSYEQYF.

The chain combines TRBV5-1 with TRBJ1-1; D unclear. Germline assignment: CDR1 SGHRS and CDR2 YFSETQ. V was pared by 4 bases and J by 0 bases, with 13 bases between. This CDR3 has 15 residues. The CDR3 spells CASSQGPLMNTEAFF. DNA for the CDR3: TGCGCCAGCAGCCAAGGACCACTCATGAACACTGAAGCTTTCTTT.